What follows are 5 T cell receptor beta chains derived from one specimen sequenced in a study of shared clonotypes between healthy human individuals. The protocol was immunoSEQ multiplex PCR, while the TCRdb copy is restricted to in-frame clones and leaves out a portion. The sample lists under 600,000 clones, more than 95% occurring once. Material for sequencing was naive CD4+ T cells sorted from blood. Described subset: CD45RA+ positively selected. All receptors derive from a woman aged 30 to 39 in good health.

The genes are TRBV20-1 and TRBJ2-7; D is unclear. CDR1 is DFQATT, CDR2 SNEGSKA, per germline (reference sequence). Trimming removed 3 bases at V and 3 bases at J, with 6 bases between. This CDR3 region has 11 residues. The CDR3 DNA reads TGCAGTGCTAGTCGCGACTACGAGCAGTACTTC. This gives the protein CSASRDYEQYF.

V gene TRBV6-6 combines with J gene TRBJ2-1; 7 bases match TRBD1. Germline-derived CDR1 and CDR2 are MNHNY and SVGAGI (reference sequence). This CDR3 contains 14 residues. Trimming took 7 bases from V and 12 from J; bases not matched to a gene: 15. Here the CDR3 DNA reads TGTGCCAGCAATATAAGACAGGGCCTCTACGGGCAGTTCTTC. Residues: CASNIRQGLYGQFF.

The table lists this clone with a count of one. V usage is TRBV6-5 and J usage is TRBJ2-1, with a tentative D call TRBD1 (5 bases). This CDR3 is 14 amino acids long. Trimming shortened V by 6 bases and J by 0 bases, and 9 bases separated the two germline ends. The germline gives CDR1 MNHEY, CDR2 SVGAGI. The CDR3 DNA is TGTGCCAGCAGCTACAGGAACTCCTACAATGAGCAGTTCTTC. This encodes CASSYRNSYNEQFF.

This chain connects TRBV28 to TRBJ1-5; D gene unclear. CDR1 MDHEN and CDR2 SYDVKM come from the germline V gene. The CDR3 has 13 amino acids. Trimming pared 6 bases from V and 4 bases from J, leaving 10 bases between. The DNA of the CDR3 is TGTGCCAGCAGAGGTGAGAGAAATCAGCCCCAGCATTTT. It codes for CASRGERNQPQHF.

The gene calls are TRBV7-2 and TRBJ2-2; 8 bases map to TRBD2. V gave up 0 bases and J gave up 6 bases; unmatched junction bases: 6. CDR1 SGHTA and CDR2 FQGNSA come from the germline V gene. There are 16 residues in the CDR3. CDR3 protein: CASSLASSGRPGELFF. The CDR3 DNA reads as TGTGCCAGCAGCTTAGCGTCCAGCGGGAGACCCGGGGAGCTGTTTTTT.